These 12 T cell receptor beta chains were all obtained from the same sample, sequenced in a study of blood T cell repertoires in COVID-19. Assay used: immunoSEQ multiplex PCR; TCRdb lists only in-frame clones, some missing. Seen here are approximately 97,000 clones, around four fifths observed once, and the top ten hold 8.5% to 10%. Sequencing was carried out using peripheral blood. The receptors stem from a man in his forties with active or convalescent COVID-19.

The chain recombines TRBV5-4 with TRBJ1-4; D is ambiguous. The CDR3 covers 11 residues. The germline CDR1 and CDR2 sequences are SGHNT and YYREEE (reference sequence). Trimming took off 4 bases at V and 15 bases at J, with 13 bases between the two ends. The CDR3 DNA sequence: TGTGCCAGCAGCCATGGGTCCGAGGTGTTTTTT. Encoded protein: CASSHGSEVFF.

The chain recombines TRBV12-5 with TRBJ1-5, with a tentative D call TRBD1 (6 bases). V lost 6 bases to trimming and J lost 0 bases, with 9 bases between them. Germline V gene lookup returns CDR1 LGHNT and CDR2 FRNRAP. The CDR3 is made up of 14 amino acids. DNA of the CDR3: TGTGCTAGTGGGGACAGCTATAGCAATCAGCCCCAGCATTTT. This codes for CASGDSYSNQPQHF.

The chain has TRBV5-5 and TRBJ1-2; 9 bases fit TRBD1. Germline V CDR1 and CDR2: SGHKS, YYEKEE (reference sequence). This CDR3 is 16 amino acids long. V was clipped by 1 base and J by 8 bases; unmatched bases: 12. CDR3 amino acids: CASSLIFGTGMGGYTF. DNA of the CDR3: TGTGCCAGCAGCTTGATTTTTGGGACAGGGATGGGAGGCTACACCTTC.

The chain uses TRBV29-1 and TRBJ1-2, with D possibly being TRBD1 (6 bases). The CDR3 consists of 11 residues. Trimming took 6 bases from V and 2 from J, leaving 7 bases between them. Germline CDR1 is SQVTM and CDR2 is ANQGSEA. DNA of the CDR3: TGCAGCGTCGACAGGAACTATGGCTACACCTTC. Translated: CSVDRNYGYTF.

Written as DNA, the CDR3 is TGTGCCAGCAGCTCGTATAGCGGGGGGGCCAGTGGGGAGCAGTTCTTC. This gives the protein CASSSYSGGASGEQFF. This chain uses TRBV5-6 with TRBJ2-1; 11 positions agree with TRBD2. The V gene end was trimmed by 3 bases and the J gene end by 10 bases; junction bases not matched to a gene: 12. Germline V lookup: CDR1 SGHDT, CDR2 YYEEEE. The CDR3 is 16 amino acids.

V gene TRBV20-1 combines with J gene TRBJ2-3; 10 positions agree with TRBD2. The V and J ends lost 3 bases and 6 bases, in that order; junction bases with no gene match: 9. CDR1 and CDR2 (germline): DFQATT, SNEGSKA (reference sequence). The CDR3 has 15 residues. Here the CDR3 DNA reads TGCAGTGCTAGTGGAATAGCGGGGGGCCTTGATACGCAGTATTTT. Its translation: CSASGIAGGLDTQYF.

This chain joins TRBV19 and TRBJ1-1, with 7 positions matching TRBD1. In germline, CDR1 is LNHDA, CDR2 SQIVND (reference sequence). J gave up 1 base and V 4 bases, and 12 bases lay outside the gene matches. The CDR3 spans 17 residues. CDR3 nucleotide sequence: TGTGCCAGTAGTACCTCCCCCTTGACAGGGCAGAACACTGAAGCTTTCTTT. Translated: CASSTSPLTGQNTEAFF.

This chain joins TRBV6-5 and TRBJ1-2; 8 positions match TRBD1. The CDR3 covers 14 residues. The germline V gene has CDR1 MNHEY and CDR2 SVGAGI. V lost 4 bases, J lost 6 bases, and 7 bases stayed unmatched. The CDR3 DNA reads TGTGCCAGCAGTTTGGGGACAGGAGGAAATGGCTACACCTTC. It yields the protein CASSLGTGGNGYTF.

The chain joins TRBV19 to TRBJ1-6; possible D gene TRBD1, 6 bases. Trimming left V 4 bases short and J 4 bases short, with 11 bases between. CDR1 and CDR2 from the germline V gene are LNHDA and SQIVND (reference sequence). CDR3 size: 15 residues. CDR3 in DNA: TGTGCCAGTAGTACCTGGGGGCAATATAATTCACCCCTCCACTTT. This gives the protein CASSTWGQYNSPLHF.

The chain joins TRBV10-3 to TRBJ2-5; TRBD2 agrees at 12 bases. The germline V gene has CDR1 ENHRY and CDR2 SYGVKD. This CDR3 region has 16 residues. The ends lost 0 bases at V and 2 bases at J; junction bases unmatched: 1. CDR3 DNA sequence: TGTGCCATCAGTGAGTCGACTAGCGGGGGTCAAGAGACCCAGTACTTC. Encoded protein: CAISESTSGGQETQYF.

J is TRBJ1-5 and V is TRBV12-3 or TRBV12-4; no clear D. Trimming took 4 bases from V and 5 from J, leaving 9 bases between them. The CDR3 is made up of 13 amino acids. The CDR3 reads CASSSGEYQPQHF. DNA for the CDR3: TGTGCCAGCAGTTCCGGGGAGTATCAGCCCCAGCATTTT.

J is TRBJ2-5 and V is TRBV18, with D perhaps matching TRBD2 (6 bases). Germline CDR1 is KGHSH and CDR2 is LQKENI. The CDR3 spans 14 residues. V lost 3 bases and J lost 2, with 10 bases in between. CDR3 loop: CASSPGGVQETQYF. DNA of the CDR3: TGTGCCAGCTCACCGGGCGGGGTACAAGAGACCCAGTACTTC.